This TCR beta chain was sequenced in a study of follicular helper T cells after annual influenza vaccination. Turning to the study itself: Across the 2013-2014, 2014-2015 and 2015-2016 vaccination seasons, some subjects were resampled. The study, taken as a whole, reports: ICOS-CD38- cTfh most often held earlier Day 7 ICOS+CD38+ clones.

The germline V and J ends were trimmed by 6 bases and 0 bases, with 9 bases remaining between them. CDR1 is MNHNY, CDR2 SVGAGI, per germline (reference sequence). The CDR3 length is 13 residues. Time point specified: 2015-2016 season, pre-vaccination. Sorted blood CD4 subsets were sequenced before and after adults received seasonal inactivated influenza vaccine. Excluded were substance abuse, HIV/AIDS, active cancer, immunomodulatory drugs and active illness. Produced via immunoSEQ multiplex PCR; TCRdb's table is partial and in-frame only. The sample lists 9,300 or so clones; around four fifths were seen once. In regard to this clone: The target antigen is unknown.

V usage is TRBV6-6 and J usage is TRBJ2-7; no definite D call. The sequence came from an adult who received the influenza vaccine. The sample was CXCR5+ CD38- circulating T follicular helper cells from blood, taken on the day of influenza vaccination. Subset in this sample: circulating Tfh, non-naive CD4+CXCR5+PD-1+ (ICOS+CD38+ or ICOS-CD38-). CDR3 bases: TGTGCCAGCAGGACAACCAACTCCTACGAGCAGTACTTC. This encodes CASRTTNSYEQYF.